These 9 T cell receptor beta chains share one sample of origin, sequenced in a study of cytomegalovirus exposure and HLA in healthy donors (dated by TCRdb to 2016 to 2017). The library relied on the immunoSEQ multiplex PCR assay. For the multiplex PCR, a mixture combining 60 forward primers for TCR Vbeta segments and 13 reverse primers for TCR Jbeta segments was used. TCRdb holds this immuneACCESS table with in-frame rearrangements only. Some clones are missing; in checked studies, unresolved V genes explain under half, and the rest has no known cause. The sample table on file contains about 35,000 clones. Roughly 4.7% of the sample goes to the ten largest clones. Sequenced material: PBMCs. The receptor source for this set is a woman between 35 and 50 years old in good health and CMV-seropositive.

CDR3 protein: CASSSPPQRNNEQFF. As DNA, the CDR3 is TGTGCCAGCAGTTCCCCCCCCCAGCGGAACAATGAGCAGTTCTTC. The chain employs TRBV28 and TRBJ2-1, with D perhaps TRBD2 (5 bases). CDR3 length equals 15 residues. The V gene lost 4 bases and the J gene lost 5 bases, with 15 bases spanning the gap. CDR1 is MDHEN and CDR2 is SYDVKM in the germline V gene.

V and J are TRBV6-1 and TRBJ1-1, with unresolved D. This CDR3 is built from 13 residues. The germline CDR1 and CDR2 sequences are MNHNS and SASEGT. The V gene lost 6 bases and the J gene lost 7 bases, with 15 bases spanning the gap. Written as DNA, the CDR3 is TGTGCCAGCAGAGAGACAAGACCCTATGAAGCTTTCTTT. Encoded protein: CASRETRPYEAFF.

In nucleotides, the CDR3 is TGTGCCAGTAGTCTACGAGAAAAACTGTTTTTT. It is translated as CASSLREKLFF. The chain links TRBV19 to TRBJ1-4; D not certain. In germline, CDR1 is LNHDA, CDR2 SQIVND (reference sequence). V lost 5 bases to trimming and J lost 8 bases, with 6 bases between them. The CDR3 runs 11 residues.

The rearrangement uses TRBV19 and TRBJ2-2; D uncertain. The germline gives CDR1 LNHDA, CDR2 SQIVND (reference sequence). The CDR3 length is 15 residues. The V end lost 5 bases, the J end lost 6 bases, and 16 bases lay between the germline ends. The CDR3 loop is CASSFPNRYPGELFF. The CDR3 DNA reads TGTGCCAGTAGTTTCCCTAACCGCTACCCCGGGGAGCTGTTTTTT.

This rearrangement joins TRBV6-9 to TRBJ1-5; tentatively, D is TRBD1 (5 bases). CDR3 size: 15 residues. V lost 2 bases to trimming and J lost 5 bases, with 13 bases between them. In germline, CDR1 is MNHGY, CDR2 SVAAGI. CDR3 protein: CASSYSLTGHQPQHF. CDR3 sequence (DNA): TGTGCCAGCAGTTATAGTTTAACAGGCCATCAGCCCCAGCATTTT.

This rearrangement joins TRBV6-5 to TRBJ1-5, with a possible D match to TRBD1 (6 bases). The V end lost 8 bases, the J end lost 4 bases, and 18 bases lay between the germline ends. This CDR3 has 15 amino acids. Germline V gives CDR1 MNHEY, CDR2 SVGAGI. CDR3 in DNA: TGTGCCAGCGGACCATTTGGGGGGGCAAATCAGCCCCAGCATTTT. This codes for CASGPFGGANQPQHF.

This clone is labeled medium-sized based on frequency. This rearrangement joins TRBV6-1 to TRBJ2-1, with 12 bases fitting TRBD2. Per the germline V gene, CDR1 is MNHNS and CDR2 is SASEGT. V was pared by 3 bases and J by 8 bases, with 8 bases of the junction left unmatched. The CDR3 length is 16 residues. CDR3 nucleotide sequence: TGTGCCAGCAGTGACCCGGGTCTAGCGGGAGGGGATGAGCAGTTCTTC. Protein: CASSDPGLAGGDEQFF.

This rearrangement joins TRBV6-1 to TRBJ2-7; 7 bases match TRBD1. Germline CDR1 and CDR2: MNHNS and SASEGT. The CDR3 loop spans 11 amino acids. V trimming: 6 bases; J trimming: 12 bases; junction bases outside the gene matches: 8. CDR3 residues: CASRQRGPPYF. The DNA of the CDR3 is TGTGCCAGCAGACAGAGGGGGCCCCCGTACTTC.

The chain is built from TRBV6-6 and TRBJ2-4; 9 bases match TRBD1. Germline V lookup: CDR1 MNHNY, CDR2 SVGAGI (reference sequence). The CDR3 consists of 12 residues. Unmatched junction bases numbered 5, after V lost 8 bases and J lost 9 bases. As DNA, the CDR3 is TGTGCCAGCCGTACGGGACAGGGCATTCAGTACTTC. Translating it yields CASRTGQGIQYF.